Listed here are 30 T cell receptor beta chains from one sample, sequenced in a study of response to subunit inactivated influenza vaccine. TCRdb passed the RT-PCR reads through MiXCR, listing each CDR3 protein once. The data hold about 540,000 distinct CDR3 sequences, with around 25% observed a single time. These data also featured in a second study, about T cells expressing NK-cell markers. That study adds: 5'RACE template switching with UMIs produced the TCR beta cDNA.

Sequencing used CD4+ T cells sorted from PBMCs, obtained roughly 12 days after vaccination. The receptors shown here come from a man in his forties or fifties who received an inactivated influenza vaccine.

The CDR3 loop reads CASSWTGGVAFF. Written as DNA, the CDR3 is TGTGCCAGCAGTTGGACAGGGGGCGTAGCTTTCTTT. The chain is built from TRBV2 and TRBJ1-1, with 11 bases identical to TRBD1. CDR1 is SNHLY and CDR2 is FYNNEI in the germline V gene. The CDR3 has 12 residues. The V gene end was trimmed by 5 bases and the J gene end by 10 bases; junction bases not matched to a gene: 3.

The chain has TRBV6-1 and TRBJ2-7; D might be TRBD2 (5 bases). The CDR3 is 15 residues long. The V end lost 5 bases, the J end lost 2 bases, and 16 bases lay between the germline ends. The germline V gene encodes CDR1 MNHNS and CDR2 SASEGT. The CDR3 bases are TGTGCCAGCAGTCTCGGCGACCACGGGACCTACGAGCAGTACTTC. Its protein is CASSLGDHGTYEQYF.

This rearrangement joins TRBV20-1 to TRBJ1-1, with 8 bases identical to TRBD1. CDR1 and CDR2 (germline): DFQATT, SNEGSKA (reference sequence). The CDR3 runs 14 residues. Unmatched junction bases numbered 3, after V lost 3 bases and J lost 0 bases. CDR3 DNA: TGCAGTGCTAGTCCGGGACAGGTGAACACTGAAGCTTTCTTT. Translating it yields CSASPGQVNTEAFF.

The chain recombines TRBV12-3 or TRBV12-4 with TRBJ1-1, with TRBD1 as a possible D gene (6 bases). The CDR3 loop spans 15 amino acids. V lost 5 bases and J 5 bases, leaving 18 bases between the germline ends. CDR3 coding DNA: TGTGCCAGCAGTCAGACAGGTTCTCCAAAAACTGAAGCTTTCTTT. Protein: CASSQTGSPKTEAFF.

The chain recombines TRBV6-2 or TRBV6-3 with TRBJ2-7; perhaps TRBD1 as D (6 bases). The CDR3 runs to 13 residues. Germline assignment: CDR1 MNHEY and CDR2 SVGEGT. V gave up 2 bases and J gave up 4 bases, with 9 bases separating them. CDR3 sequence (DNA): TGTGCCAGCAGTTACCAACAGGGTTACGAGCAGTACTTC. Encoded protein: CASSYQQGYEQYF.

A single count supports this clonotype. The V call is TRBV20-1, the J call TRBJ2-7; D might be TRBD1 (6 bases). V was clipped by 7 bases and J by 5 bases, with 12 bases between them. This CDR3 has 11 amino acids. Germline assignment: CDR1 DFQATT and CDR2 SNEGSKA (reference sequence). The CDR3 sequence is CSESGVHEQYF. In DNA, the CDR3 is TGCAGTGAATCAGGGGTCCACGAGCAGTACTTC.

V gene TRBV9 combines with J gene TRBJ1-4; maybe TRBD1 (5 bases). The germline gives CDR1 SGDLS, CDR2 YYNGEE. Between the trimmed V and J ends, which lost 0 bases and 6 bases, there was a span of 12 bases. The CDR3 sequence is 15 residues long. CDR3 residues: CASSVGGDTYEKLFF. The CDR3 DNA sequence: TGTGCCAGCAGCGTAGGGGGGGATACCTATGAAAAACTGTTTTTT.

This rearrangement joins TRBV20-1 to TRBJ2-1; the match to TRBD2 covers 14 bases. The CDR3 extends over 14 amino acids. Trimming cost V 5 bases and J 6 bases; bases outside gene matches: 3. The V gene's germline CDR1 is DFQATT and CDR2 SNEGSKA (reference sequence). The CDR3 sequence: CSASGTSGGNEQFF. For the CDR3, the DNA is TGCAGTGCTTCCGGGACTAGCGGGGGCAATGAGCAGTTCTTC.

V usage is TRBV6-5 and J usage is TRBJ2-3; D may correspond to TRBD1 or TRBD2 (5 bases each). This CDR3 comprises 15 residues. Per germline, CDR1 MNHEY and CDR2 SVGAGI. V lost 2 bases, J lost 2 bases, and 11 bases lay in between. The chain's CDR3 is CASSYGGAPTDTQYF. CDR3 nucleotides: TGTGCCAGCAGTTACGGGGGAGCCCCCACAGATACGCAGTATTTT.

V usage is TRBV9 and J usage is TRBJ2-1; the D is unclear. V gave up 0 bases and J gave up 0 bases, with 7 bases separating them. CDR3 size: 15 residues. Germline assignment: CDR1 SGDLS and CDR2 YYNGEE. CDR3 DNA: TGTGCCAGCAGCGTAGACCTGAGCTCCTACAATGAGCAGTTCTTC. Its protein is CASSVDLSSYNEQFF.

Details on this clonotype: The junction differs from germline at one of its ends, possibly a read error. The V call is TRBV20-1, the J call TRBJ2-7, with D possibly matching TRBD1 (5 bases). This CDR3 comprises 13 residues. CDR1 and CDR2 (germline): DFQATT, SNEGSKA (reference sequence). The CDR3 coding sequence is TGCAGTGCTCCCGGACAAGGACACTACGTGCAGTACTTC. As protein: CSAPGQGHYVQYF.

This clonotype was counted only a few times. V gene TRBV7-2 combines with J gene TRBJ1-2; 7 bases agree with TRBD1. This CDR3 region has 13 residues. Trimming took 4 bases from V and 4 from J; bases not matched to a gene: 3. Germline V gene lookup returns CDR1 SGHTA and CDR2 FQGNSA. The CDR3 nucleotides read TGTGCCAGCAGCTCACAGGGGATCTATGGCTACACCTTC. This encodes CASSSQGIYGYTF.

This clonotype showed up just a few times. V gene TRBV6-1 combines with J gene TRBJ1-1, with D perhaps TRBD1 (5 bases). The CDR3 has 13 amino acids. Germline V gene data show CDR1 as MNHNS and CDR2 as SASEGT. The ends were cut back, 7 bases at V and 2 bases at J, with 11 bases in the middle. This CDR3 is CASKEGFNTEAFF. The CDR3 coding sequence is TGTGCCAGCAAGGAGGGGTTCAACACTGAAGCTTTCTTT.

The genes are TRBV2 and TRBJ1-1; D unresolved. Trimming took off 8 bases at V and 4 bases at J, with 11 bases between the two ends. Germline V gene sequence: CDR1 SNHLY, CDR2 FYNNEI. CDR3 size: 12 residues. The chain's CDR3 is CASVLEGTEAFF. CDR3 coding DNA: TGTGCCAGCGTCTTGGAGGGCACTGAAGCTTTCTTT.

This clonotype was seen many times. The genes are TRBV12-3 or TRBV12-4 and TRBJ2-7; a weak D match, TRBD2 (5 bases). The V gene lost 4 bases and the J gene lost 2 bases, with 15 bases spanning the gap. The CDR3 runs to 15 residues. The CDR3 reads CASSSPSTGTYEQYF. The CDR3 DNA is TGTGCCAGCAGTTCACCATCGACGGGGACCTACGAGCAGTACTTC.

The chain has TRBV5-1 and TRBJ2-3; possibly TRBD1 or TRBD2 for D (5 bases each). Germline CDR1 is SGHRS and CDR2 is YFSETQ. The CDR3 runs 14 residues. Trimming took 2 bases from V and 5 from J, leaving 12 bases between them. As DNA, the CDR3 is TGCGCCAGCAGCTTTTTACGGGACGTAGATACGCAGTATTTT. This encodes CASSFLRDVDTQYF.

This clonotype showed up many times. The chain employs TRBV5-1 and TRBJ2-2; no definite D call. The V end lost 3 bases, the J end lost 1 base, and 7 bases lay between the germline ends. CDR1 and CDR2 from the germline V gene are SGHRS and YFSETQ. This CDR3 has 14 residues. The CDR3 DNA reads as TGCGCCAGCAGCTCTGGACGGAACACCGGGGAGCTGTTTTTT. Translation gives CASSSGRNTGELFF. Full variable domain (outside the CDR3, taken from reference TRBV5-1 and TRBJ2-2): KAGVTQTPRYLIKTRGQQVTLSCSPISGHRSVSWYQQTPGQGLQFLFEYFSETQRNKGNFPGRFSGRQFSNSRSEMNVSTLELGDSALYLCASSSGRNTGELFFGEGSRLTVL.

This clonotype was seen a few times. This chain joins TRBV20-1 and TRBJ2-7, with 7 nucleotides matching TRBD1. The CDR3 loop spans 12 amino acids. With 4 bases clipped from V and 5 bases from J, the junction kept 5 bases outside the gene matches. From germline, CDR1 is DFQATT and CDR2 SNEGSKA (reference sequence). The CDR3 loop reads CSATNRGDEQYF. CDR3 DNA sequence: TGCAGTGCTACCAACAGGGGAGACGAGCAGTACTTC.

This clonotype was seen repeatedly, ten times or more. CDR3 amino acids: CAIRGAISTDTQYF. CDR3 sequence (DNA): TGTGCCATCAGGGGAGCCATCTCGACAGATACGCAGTATTTT. The chain couples TRBV10-3 to TRBJ2-3; the D gene is possibly TRBD2 (5 bases). The ends were cut back, 6 bases at V and 3 bases at J, with 13 bases in the middle. The germline V gene has CDR1 ENHRY and CDR2 SYGVKD. This CDR3 has 14 amino acids.

This clonotype was observed a handful of times. The chain links TRBV20-1 to TRBJ2-1; 9 bases fit TRBD2. The germline V gene has CDR1 DFQATT and CDR2 SNEGSKA (reference sequence). V dropped 3 bases and J dropped 7; count of bases not matched to a gene: 16. CDR3 length: 17 residues. The CDR3 DNA reads TGCAGTGCTAGCCCCGTGGTCGGCGGGGGGGCTGGAAATGAGCAGTTCTTC. This sequence encodes CSASPVVGGGAGNEQFF.

The chain joins TRBV29-1 to TRBJ2-7; TRBD1 might be the D (6 bases). Germline V lookup: CDR1 SQVTM, CDR2 ANQGSEA. The CDR3 has 13 amino acids. V was shortened by 4 bases and J by 0 bases, with 10 bases between the two germline ends. The CDR3: CSVVSDSSYEQYF. CDR3 nucleotide sequence: TGCAGCGTTGTCTCGGACAGCTCCTACGAGCAGTACTTC.

This chain connects TRBV5-1 to TRBJ1-5, with 11 bases lining up with TRBD1. The V gene's germline CDR1 is SGHRS and CDR2 YFSETQ. V dropped 0 bases and J dropped 5; count of bases not matched to a gene: 1. The CDR3 sequence is 15 residues long. The chain's CDR3 is CASSLGGQGDQPQHF. CDR3 nucleotide sequence: TGCGCCAGCAGCTTGGGGGGACAGGGGGATCAGCCCCAGCATTTT.

The chain links TRBV4-2 to TRBJ2-1; 8 nucleotides line up with TRBD2. Unmatched junction bases numbered 10, after V lost 0 bases and J lost 9 bases. This CDR3 contains 16 residues. CDR1 LGHNA and CDR2 YNFKEQ come from the germline V gene. The CDR3 DNA sequence: TGTGCCAGCAGCCAAGATAAGGGACTAGTCAGGGGTGAGCAGTTCTTC. Amino acids: CASSQDKGLVRGEQFF.

The rearrangement links TRBV19 to TRBJ2-5; the D gene is possibly TRBD1 (5 bases). CDR1 LNHDA and CDR2 SQIVND come from the germline V gene (reference sequence). V was shortened by 3 bases and J by 3 bases, with 5 bases between the two germline ends. The CDR3 runs to 12 residues. In DNA form, the CDR3 reads TGTGCCAGTAGTATCAGGGAAGAGACCCAGTACTTC. Translating gives CASSIREETQYF.

This clonotype was observed many times. The chain recombines TRBV12-3 or TRBV12-4 with TRBJ2-7; 7 bases are a match to TRBD2. The CDR3 totals 14 residues. Trimming took 6 bases from V and 0 from J; bases not matched to a gene: 5. Written as DNA, the CDR3 is TGTGCCAGCAGAGCCGGGAGGTACTCCTACGAGCAGTACTTC. This gives the protein CASRAGRYSYEQYF.

The chain links TRBV7-9 to TRBJ1-2; 7 bases line up with TRBD1. CDR3 length: 14 residues. V lost 5 bases to trimming and J lost 6 bases; unmatched junction nucleotides: 9. CDR1 is SEHNR, CDR2 FQNEAQ, per germline (reference sequence). CDR3 residues: CASSQGTAPHGYTF. CDR3 sequence (DNA): TGTGCCAGCAGCCAAGGGACAGCGCCCCATGGCTACACCTTC.

This clonotype showed up just a few times. The chain joins TRBV4-1 to TRBJ2-7; TRBD2 might be the D (6 bases). Germline assignment: CDR1 MGHRA and CDR2 YSYEKL. Trimming removed 5 bases at V and 0 bases at J, with 11 bases between. This CDR3 contains 14 residues. For the CDR3, the DNA is TGCGCCAGCAGCACCCCCGGGAGCTCCTACGAGCAGTACTTC. This translates into CASSTPGSSYEQYF.

The table lists this clonotype with a few counts. The J gene is TRBJ2-3, the V gene TRBV18; 8 bases fit TRBD2. The CDR3 totals 17 residues. With 3 bases clipped from V and 2 bases from J, the junction kept 10 bases outside the gene matches. CDR1 is KGHSH and CDR2 is LQKENI in the germline V gene. In DNA, the CDR3 is TGTGCCAGCTCACCCCGTCAGTTAGCGGGAAACACAGATACGCAGTATTTT. As protein: CASSPRQLAGNTDTQYF.

Ten or more counts support this clonotype. At one of its ends the junction is not consistent with the germline gene, which may arise from a read error. The chain joins TRBV7-9 to TRBJ2-3; no definite D call. Per germline, CDR1 SEHNR and CDR2 FQNEAQ (reference sequence). This CDR3 is built from 12 residues. CDR3 bases: TGTGCCAGCAGGATTGACTCCCCATGGATGCATTTT. Translated: CASRIDSPWMHF.

There are a few counts of this clonotype. This chain uses TRBV5-1 with TRBJ2-2; D perhaps matches TRBD2 (6 bases). This CDR3 comprises 13 residues. The germline V and J ends were trimmed by 6 bases and 4 bases, with 10 bases remaining between them. Germline CDR1 is SGHRS and CDR2 is YFSETQ. The CDR3 loop reads CASISGSTGELFF. CDR3 coding DNA: TGCGCCAGCATTAGCGGAAGCACCGGGGAGCTGTTTTTT.